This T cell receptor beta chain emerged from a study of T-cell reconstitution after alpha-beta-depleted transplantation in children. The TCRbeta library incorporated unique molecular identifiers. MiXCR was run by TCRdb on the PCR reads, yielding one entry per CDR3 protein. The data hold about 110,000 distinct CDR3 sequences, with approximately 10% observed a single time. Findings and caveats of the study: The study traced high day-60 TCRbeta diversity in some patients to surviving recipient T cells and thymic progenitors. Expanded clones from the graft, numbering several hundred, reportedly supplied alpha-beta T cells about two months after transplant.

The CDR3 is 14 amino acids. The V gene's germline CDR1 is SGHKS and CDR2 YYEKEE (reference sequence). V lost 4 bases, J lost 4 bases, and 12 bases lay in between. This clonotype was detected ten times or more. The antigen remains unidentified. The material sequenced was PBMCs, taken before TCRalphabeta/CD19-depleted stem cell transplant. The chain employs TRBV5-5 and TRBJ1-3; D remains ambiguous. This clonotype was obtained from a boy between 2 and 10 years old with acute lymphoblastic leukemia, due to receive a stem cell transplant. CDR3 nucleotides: TGTGCCAGCAGCAAGATAGATTCCGGAAACACCATATATTTT. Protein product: CASSKIDSGNTIYF.